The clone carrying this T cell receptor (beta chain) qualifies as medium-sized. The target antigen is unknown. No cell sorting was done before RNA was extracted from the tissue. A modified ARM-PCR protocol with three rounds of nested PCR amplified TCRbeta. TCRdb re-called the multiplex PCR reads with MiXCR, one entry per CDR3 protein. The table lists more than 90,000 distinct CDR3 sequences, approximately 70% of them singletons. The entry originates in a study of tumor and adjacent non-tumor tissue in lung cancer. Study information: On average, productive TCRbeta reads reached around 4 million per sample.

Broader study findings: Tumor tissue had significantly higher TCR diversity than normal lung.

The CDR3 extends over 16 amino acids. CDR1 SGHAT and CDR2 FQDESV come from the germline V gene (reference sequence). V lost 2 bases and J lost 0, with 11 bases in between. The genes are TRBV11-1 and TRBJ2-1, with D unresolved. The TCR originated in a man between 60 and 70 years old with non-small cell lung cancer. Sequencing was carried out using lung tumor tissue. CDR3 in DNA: TGTGCCAGCAGCTTAACCCCTCGGAGCTCCTACAATGAGCAGTTCTTC. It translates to CASSLTPRSSYNEQFF.